These T cell receptor beta chains were read from a single sample in a study of blood T cell repertoires in COVID-19. The assay was immunoSEQ multiplex PCR, and TCRdb's table has in-frame clones only and misses some. The sample shows approximately 70,000 clones, about 91% of them seen only once. The sequenced material came from peripheral blood. The receptors were sampled from a human donor with active COVID-19. The donor label of this sample is uncertain. Both conserved end residues are part of each CDR3. A D gene is named only where the DNA matches it firmly. For some rows the clone size is stated as once, few or many, or as a class when expanded; others skip it.

abundance	d_gene	len	j_gene	v_gene	CDR3nt	CDR3aa
-	TRBD2	17	TRBJ2-2	TRBV9	TGTGCCAGCAGCGTAGTAGGAGCGGGAGGCCCCACCGGGGAGCTGTTTTTT	CASSVVGAGGPTGELFF
few	-	16	TRBJ1-6	TRBV15	TGTGCCACCAGCAGAGGAGCGACGGATTATAATTCACCCCTCCACTTT	CATSRGATDYNSPLHF
few	TRBD2	15	TRBJ2-1	TRBV7-9	TGTGCCAGCAGCTTAGCCGCTAGCGGGGGCAATGAGCAGTTCTTC	CASSLAASGGNEQFF
-	TRBD1	13	TRBJ2-7	TRBV20-1	TGCAGTGCTAGTCGCAGGGGGCTATACGAGCAGTACTTC	CSASRRGLYEQYF
-	-	17	TRBJ1-1	TRBV19	TGTGCCAGTAGTATATTCTTGGACACCCTCAGGGACACTGAAGCTTTCTTT	CASSIFLDTLRDTEAFF
-	-	15	TRBJ2-5	TRBV7-9	TGTGCCAGCAGCTTATCGGCAGGGGCCCCGGGGACCCAGTACTTC	CASSLSAGAPGTQYF
-	-	13	TRBJ2-7	TRBV19	TGTGCCAGTAGTATAGTCAGGGATGGCGAGCAGTACTTC	CASSIVRDGEQYF
-	TRBD1	14	TRBJ1-5	TRBV19	TGTGCCAGTAGGATGGACAGGGGCGATCAGCCCCAGCATTTT	CASRMDRGDQPQHF
-	TRBD2	16	TRBJ2-1	TRBV6-4	TGTGCCAGCAGCCCCCAGGCGGGAGCCGCATACAATGAGCAGTTCTTC	CASSPQAGAAYNEQFF
-	-	15	TRBJ1-4	TRBV6-1	TGTGCCAGCAGTGAGCCAGGGGATATAACGGAAAAACTGTTTTTT	CASSEPGDITEKLFF
once	TRBD1	16	TRBJ2-2	TRBV9	TGTGCCAGCAGCGTAGTAGGGACAGGGTTCACCGGGGAGCTGTTTTTT	CASSVVGTGFTGELFF
-	TRBD1	14	TRBJ2-1	TRBV4-1	TGCGCCAGCAGCCAAGGAGAAGACAGGGGGCCGCTGTTCTTC	CASSQGEDRGPLFF
-	TRBD1	15	TRBJ2-7	TRBV7-2	TGTGCCAGCAGCGGCAACAGGGGGCGCATCTACGAGCAGTACTTC	CASSGNRGRIYEQYF
-	-	12	TRBJ2-1	TRBV9	TGTGCCAGCAGCGTTGGGAGCGGTGAGCAGTTCTTC	CASSVGSGEQFF
-	TRBD1	16	TRBJ1-1	TRBV18	TGTGCCAGCTCTCTCGGACAGGTCTCCATGAACACTGAAGCTTTCTTT	CASSLGQVSMNTEAFF
-	TRBD1	15	TRBJ1-1	TRBV23-1	TGCGCCAGCAGTCTTGACAGGGGAGGGAACACTGAAGCTTTCTTT	CASSLDRGGNTEAFF
-	-	12	TRBJ2-7	TRBV11-2	TGTGCCAGCAGCCCCACAGCCTACGAGCAGTACTTC	CASSPTAYEQYF
-	-	13	TRBJ1-2	TRBV6-5	TGTGCCAGCAGGTGGTCGGGGGAGGATGGCTACACCTTC	CASRWSGEDGYTF
few	TRBD1	15	TRBJ2-1	TRBV15	TGTGCCACCAGCGAACACAGGGGACCCTACAATGAGCAGTTCTTC	CATSEHRGPYNEQFF
once	-	14	TRBJ2-1	TRBV5-1	TGCGCCAGCAGCGACGGGAGCTCCTACAATGAGCAGTTCTTC	CASSDGSSYNEQFF
-	-	13	TRBJ1-2	TRBV6-5	TGTGCCAGCAGGCCGGACAGCTTGGGGGGCTACACCTTC	CASRPDSLGGYTF
-	TRBD1	16	TRBJ1-4	TRBV7-2	TGTGCCAGCAGCTTAGGACAGGGGGGAACTAATGAAAAACTGTTTTTT	CASSLGQGGTNEKLFF
-	-	14	TRBJ2-7	TRBV6-2/TRBV6-3	TGTGCCAGCAGTTACCCCCAGGATTCCAACGAGCAGTACTTC	CASSYPQDSNEQYF
-	-	16	TRBJ2-7	TRBV11-2	TGTGCCAGCAGCTTATGGTCAACGGGAGCAGGGTACGAGCAGTACTTC	CASSLWSTGAGYEQYF
-	TRBD1	13	TRBJ1-1	TRBV14	TGTGCCAGCAGCCAGGGACAGGCCACTGAAGCTTTCTTT	CASSQGQATEAFF
-	TRBD1	16	TRBJ2-2	TRBV19	TGTGCCGTACGACAGGGGCCCGACAAAATGACGGGGGAGCTGTTTTTT	CAVRQGPDKMTGELFF
-	-	15	TRBJ1-5	TRBV6-1	TGTGCCAGCAGTGAAGCGAATACGGGCAATCAGCCCCAGCATTTT	CASSEANTGNQPQHF
-	TRBD2	14	TRBJ2-1	TRBV9	TGTGCCAGCAGTTGGACTAGCGAATACAATGAGCAGTTCTTC	CASSWTSEYNEQFF
-	-	12	TRBJ1-4	TRBV28	TGTGCCAGCAGTAACCCGGGGGAGACACTGTTTTTT	CASSNPGETLFF
-	-	14	TRBJ1-1	TRBV5-6	TGTGCCAGCAGCTTCTACAGGGTTTGGACTGAAGCTTTCTTT	CASSFYRVWTEAFF
-	TRBD1	15	TRBJ1-6	TRBV5-1	TGCGCCAGCAGCTTCTTTGACAGGGATAATTCACCCCTCCACTTT	CASSFFDRDNSPLHF
-	TRBD1	16	TRBJ1-6	TRBV5-1	TGCGCCAGCAGCCAGCTCGGGGGACAGCAGAATTCACCCCTCCACTTT	CASSQLGGQQNSPLHF
-	TRBD1	15	TRBJ2-2	TRBV5-1	TGCGCCAGCAACGATGACAGGGTTGCCGCCGGGGAGCTGTTTTTT	CASNDDRVAAGELFF
-	-	15	TRBJ2-1	TRBV6-5	TGTGCCAGCAGCCTTGCCGGGACTTCTTACAATGAGCAGTTCTTC	CASSLAGTSYNEQFF
-	-	14	TRBJ2-3	TRBV11-2	TGTGCCAGCAGCTTCGGCCAGGGCACAGATACGCAGTATTTT	CASSFGQGTDTQYF
-	-	16	TRBJ2-7	TRBV21-1	TGTGCCAGCAGGCGGTGTAAGCTAGCGGGAAACTACGAGCAGTACTTC	CASRRCKLAGNYEQYF
-	-	13	TRBJ2-3	TRBV10-3	TGTGCCATCAGTGAGTCAGAACCGCGCACGCAGTATTTT	CAISESEPRTQYF
-	TRBD1	14	TRBJ2-7	TRBV7-9	TGTGCCAGCAGCCAGCTTACAGGGGGCAGCGAGCAGTACTTC	CASSQLTGGSEQYF
-	TRBD1	17	TRBJ1-4	TRBV5-1	TGCGCCAGCAGCTTGACCGGGACAGGGGGCTCGAGTGAAAAACTGTTTTTT	CASSLTGTGGSSEKLFF
once	-	13	TRBJ2-1	TRBV12-3/TRBV12-4	TGTGCCAGCAGTGAGGCTAGAACCAATGAGCAGTTCTTC	CASSEARTNEQFF
-	-	16	TRBJ2-3	TRBV7-2	TGTGCCAGCAGCTTACGTGGCGGGGCTAGCACAGATACGCAGTATTTT	CASSLRGGASTDTQYF
few	-	16	TRBJ2-3	TRBV12-5	TGTGCTAGTGGCCCCTCGAAGCGGGTGGGGACAGATACGCAGTATTTT	CASGPSKRVGTDTQYF
-	-	15	TRBJ2-1	TRBV11-2	TGTGCCAGCAGCTTAGATTCGGTCGGAGGGAATGAGCAGTTCTTC	CASSLDSVGGNEQFF
-	-	13	TRBJ1-1	TRBV27	TGTGCCAGCAGTTTATTCAGGAACACTGAAGCTTTCTTT	CASSLFRNTEAFF
once	TRBD1	15	TRBJ1-3	TRBV27	TGTGCCAGCAGGGTGACAGGGAGCTCTGGAAACACCATATATTTT	CASRVTGSSGNTIYF
-	TRBD1	15	TRBJ2-3	TRBV6-2/TRBV6-3	TGTGCCAGCAGTGGACAGGGGGCGAGGACAGATACGCAGTATTTT	CASSGQGARTDTQYF
-	-	15	TRBJ2-1	TRBV7-7	TGTGCCAGCAGCCCCTACCCCGATCTTTACAATGAGCAGTTCTTC	CASSPYPDLYNEQFF
-	-	15	TRBJ2-7	TRBV3-1/TRBV3-2	TGTGCCAGCAGCCTCCTCGGTCGGAGCTCCTACGAGCAGTACTTC	CASSLLGRSSYEQYF
-	-	14	TRBJ2-5	TRBV24-1	TGTGCCACCAGTGATTTCTCAGGGCCGGGGGCCCAGTACTTC	CATSDFSGPGAQYF
-	-	13	TRBJ1-2	TRBV30	TGTGCCTGGAGTAAACAGGGAAAATATGGCTACACCTTC	CAWSKQGKYGYTF
once	-	15	TRBJ1-5	TRBV6-5	TGTGCCAGCAGGAAGGACAGTCTTAGCAATCAGCCCCAGCATTTT	CASRKDSLSNQPQHF
-	TRBD1	16	TRBJ1-6	TRBV28	TGTGCCAGCAGCTCCCACACGGGACAGGGTAGTTCACCCCTCCACTTT	CASSSHTGQGSSPLHF
-	-	14	TRBJ2-3	TRBV12-5	TGTGCTAGTGGTGCAGGGTCGTACACAGATACGCAGTATTTT	CASGAGSYTDTQYF